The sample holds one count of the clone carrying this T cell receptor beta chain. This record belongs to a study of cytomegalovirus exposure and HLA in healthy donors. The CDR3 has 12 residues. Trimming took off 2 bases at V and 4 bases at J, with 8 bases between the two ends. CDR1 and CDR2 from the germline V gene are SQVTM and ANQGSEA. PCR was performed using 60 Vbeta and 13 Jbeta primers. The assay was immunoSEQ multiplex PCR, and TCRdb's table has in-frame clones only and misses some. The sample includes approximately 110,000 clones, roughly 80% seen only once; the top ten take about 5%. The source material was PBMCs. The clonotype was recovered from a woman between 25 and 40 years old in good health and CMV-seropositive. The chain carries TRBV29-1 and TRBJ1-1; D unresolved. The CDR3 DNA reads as TGCAGCGTTGAAACGCGTATCACTGAAGCTTTCTTT. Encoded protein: CSVETRITEAFF.